The rows below give T cell receptor beta chains drawn from one sample of a study of PD-1 blockade in classical Hodgkin lymphoma. Here immunoSEQ multiplex PCR was the method, and the copy in TCRdb shows in-frame clones only, minus some. In the table there are several thousand clones, approximately 87% of which are singletons. The starting material was peripheral blood mononuclear cells (PBMCs), obtained before the fourth cycle of nivolumab. The receptors shown here come from a human donor with classical Hodgkin lymphoma. Each CDR3 is given with its conserved first and last residue. D genes are given only for firm matches. Not every row has a clone size; where given, it reads once, few, many or a size class.

v_call: TRBV10-3
j_call: TRBJ2-2
clone_size: -
d_call: -
cdr3_nt: TGTGCCATCAGTGAACGTCATAAAAACACCGGGGAGCTGTTTTTT
cdr3_aa: CAISERHKNTGELFF

v_call: TRBV7-2
j_call: TRBJ1-5
clone_size: -
d_call: -
cdr3_nt: TGTGCCAGCAGCTTTAGCGTGGGTTATGATCAGCCCCAGCATTTT
cdr3_aa: CASSFSVGYDQPQHF

v_call: TRBV5-1
j_call: TRBJ2-2
clone_size: -
d_call: -
cdr3_nt: TGCGCCAGCAGCGGGATGTCCGGGAACCCGAACACCGGGGAGCTGTTTTTT
cdr3_aa: CASSGMSGNPNTGELFF

v_call: TRBV14
j_call: TRBJ1-1
clone_size: few
d_call: -
cdr3_nt: TGTGCCAGCAGCCAGGGTTATGGAGCTTTCTTT
cdr3_aa: CASSQGYGAFF

v_call: TRBV18
j_call: TRBJ1-1
clone_size: once
d_call: TRBD1
cdr3_nt: TGTGCCAGCTCACCAAGTGAGGGGGCGAGCACTGAAGCTTTCTTT
cdr3_aa: CASSPSEGASTEAFF

v_call: TRBV13
j_call: TRBJ2-7
clone_size: -
d_call: -
cdr3_nt: TGTGCCAGCAGCTTAGGCGTGGAAGAGCAGTACTTC
cdr3_aa: CASSLGVEEQYF

v_call: TRBV7-7
j_call: TRBJ2-1
clone_size: -
d_call: TRBD1
cdr3_nt: TGTGCTAGCAGCTTACGGACAGGGCGAAATGAGCAGTTCTTC
cdr3_aa: CASSLRTGRNEQFF

v_call: TRBV2
j_call: TRBJ2-2
clone_size: -
d_call: -
cdr3_nt: TGTGCCAGCACCCGTCGGGGGGCAGGCGGGGAGCTGTTTTTT
cdr3_aa: CASTRRGAGGELFF

v_call: TRBV27
j_call: TRBJ1-5
clone_size: -
d_call: TRBD1
cdr3_nt: TGTGCCAGCAGGGGGGGACAGGGCTATCAGCCCCAGCATTTT
cdr3_aa: CASRGGQGYQPQHF

v_call: TRBV6-5
j_call: TRBJ1-1
clone_size: -
d_call: -
cdr3_nt: TGTGCCAGCAGTTACCAGGGATCGGGCACTGAAGCTTTCTTT
cdr3_aa: CASSYQGSGTEAFF

v_call: TRBV28
j_call: TRBJ2-1
clone_size: -
d_call: TRBD1
cdr3_nt: TGTGCCAGCAGTTCCCCTGCGACAGGGACCAATGAGCAGTTCTTC
cdr3_aa: CASSSPATGTNEQFF

v_call: TRBV9
j_call: TRBJ1-3
clone_size: -
d_call: -
cdr3_nt: TGTGCCAGCAGCCCCGATCGAACCACCATATATTTT
cdr3_aa: CASSPDRTTIYF

v_call: TRBV7-6
j_call: TRBJ2-5
clone_size: -
d_call: -
cdr3_nt: TGTGCCAGCAGCTTAATATACGGCTGGATCGGGACCCAGTACTTC
cdr3_aa: CASSLIYGWIGTQYF

v_call: TRBV7-2
j_call: TRBJ1-2
clone_size: once
d_call: -
cdr3_nt: TGTGCCAGCAGCTTAGCCTCAACAGGGACTAACTATGGCTACACCTTC
cdr3_aa: CASSLASTGTNYGYTF

v_call: TRBV7-9
j_call: TRBJ2-2
clone_size: -
d_call: TRBD1
cdr3_nt: TGTGCCAGCAGCTTACCGGGACAGAGCCTGTCCGGGGAGCTGTTTTTT
cdr3_aa: CASSLPGQSLSGELFF

v_call: TRBV19
j_call: TRBJ1-2
clone_size: -
d_call: TRBD1
cdr3_nt: TGTGCCAGTAGTATGGGACAGGGGATCTATGGCTACACCTTC
cdr3_aa: CASSMGQGIYGYTF

v_call: TRBV6-5
j_call: TRBJ2-7
clone_size: -
d_call: TRBD1
cdr3_nt: TGTGCCAGCAGTTCCTTCCGAATCCGGGACAGGGTTGAGCAGTACTTC
cdr3_aa: CASSSFRIRDRVEQYF

v_call: TRBV7-8
j_call: TRBJ1-3
clone_size: -
d_call: -
cdr3_nt: TGTGCCAGCAGCCCAGACAGGAGGAACACCATATATTTT
cdr3_aa: CASSPDRRNTIYF

v_call: TRBV19
j_call: TRBJ1-1
clone_size: -
d_call: -
cdr3_nt: TGTGCCAGTAGTATTGGGGGAGGAGGTGAAGCTTTCTTT
cdr3_aa: CASSIGGGGEAFF

v_call: TRBV5-1
j_call: TRBJ2-5
clone_size: -
d_call: TRBD2
cdr3_nt: TGCGCCAGCAGCTTGCGGATACTAGCGGGGGGCCATAGGGAGACCCAGTACTTC
cdr3_aa: CASSLRILAGGHRETQYF

v_call: TRBV11-3
j_call: TRBJ1-4
clone_size: once
d_call: TRBD1
cdr3_nt: TGTGCCAGCAGTCGGACAGGTGGGGGAGAAAAACTGTTTTTT
cdr3_aa: CASSRTGGGEKLFF

v_call: TRBV6-5
j_call: TRBJ2-1
clone_size: -
d_call: -
cdr3_nt: TGTGCCATCAGTGGTGCGGGGACCTCCTACAATGAGCAGTTCTTC
cdr3_aa: CAISGAGTSYNEQFF

v_call: TRBV4-1
j_call: TRBJ2-7
clone_size: -
d_call: -
cdr3_nt: TGCGCCAGCAGCCAAGGACACTCTTATACCTTCTCCTACGAGCAGTACTTC
cdr3_aa: CASSQGHSYTFSYEQYF

v_call: TRBV27
j_call: TRBJ2-1
clone_size: -
d_call: -
cdr3_nt: TGTGCCAGCAGTTTAATCGGGCTACGGACCTACAATGAGCAGTTCTTC
cdr3_aa: CASSLIGLRTYNEQFF

v_call: TRBV21-1
j_call: TRBJ2-7
clone_size: -
d_call: -
cdr3_nt: TGTGCCAGCAGCAAAGAGGAGCCAGTTTGGAACGAGCAGTACTTC
cdr3_aa: CASSKEEPVWNEQYF

v_call: TRBV2
j_call: TRBJ1-2
clone_size: -
d_call: -
cdr3_nt: TGTGCCAGCAGTGAAGTAGGGGAAGTTGGCTACACCTTC
cdr3_aa: CASSEVGEVGYTF

v_call: TRBV5-1
j_call: TRBJ2-2
clone_size: few
d_call: TRBD1
cdr3_nt: TGCGCCAGCAGCTCGGACAGGGCTAACACCGGGGAGCTGTTTTTT
cdr3_aa: CASSSDRANTGELFF

v_call: TRBV5-6
j_call: TRBJ1-5
clone_size: -
d_call: -
cdr3_nt: TGTGCCAGCAGCTTGGGCGGGTCGAGCAATCAGCCCCAGCATTTT
cdr3_aa: CASSLGGSSNQPQHF

v_call: TRBV4-1
j_call: TRBJ1-4
clone_size: -
d_call: -
cdr3_nt: TGCGCCAGCAGCAAAGCGGACAGTGAAAAACTGTTTTTT
cdr3_aa: CASSKADSEKLFF

v_call: TRBV7-9
j_call: TRBJ1-3
clone_size: few
d_call: TRBD1
cdr3_nt: TGTGCCAGCAGCTTAGATCGGGACAGCAGTTCTGGAAACACCATATATTTT
cdr3_aa: CASSLDRDSSSGNTIYF

v_call: TRBV28
j_call: TRBJ1-1
clone_size: -
d_call: TRBD1
cdr3_nt: TGTGCCAGCACCGCGACAGGGCTGAACACTGAAGCTTTCTTT
cdr3_aa: CASTATGLNTEAFF

v_call: TRBV28
j_call: TRBJ1-5
clone_size: few
d_call: TRBD1
cdr3_nt: TGTGCCAGCAGTTTGGACAGGGGGAATCAGCCCCAGCATTTT
cdr3_aa: CASSLDRGNQPQHF

v_call: TRBV19
j_call: TRBJ2-2
clone_size: -
d_call: -
cdr3_nt: TGTGCCAGTAGTCCGAGAAGGGGCCGCACCGGGGAGCTGTTTTTT
cdr3_aa: CASSPRRGRTGELFF

v_call: TRBV27
j_call: TRBJ2-3
clone_size: -
d_call: TRBD2
cdr3_nt: TGTGCCAGCCGAGGCGCCCGGGGACTACCAGATACGCAGTATTTT
cdr3_aa: CASRGARGLPDTQYF

v_call: TRBV12-5
j_call: TRBJ1-2
clone_size: -
d_call: -
cdr3_nt: TGTGCTAGTGGTCCCCTCCCAAGAACTAACTATGGCTACACCTTC
cdr3_aa: CASGPLPRTNYGYTF

v_call: TRBV10-3
j_call: TRBJ2-3
clone_size: -
d_call: -
cdr3_nt: TGTGCCATCAGTGAATCAGGGTCGGATACGCAGTATTTT
cdr3_aa: CAISESGSDTQYF

v_call: TRBV13
j_call: TRBJ2-2
clone_size: few
d_call: -
cdr3_nt: TGTGCCAGCAGCTTACGGGGCGGGGAGCTGTTTTTT
cdr3_aa: CASSLRGGELFF

v_call: TRBV6-5
j_call: TRBJ1-5
clone_size: -
d_call: -
cdr3_nt: TGTGCCAGCAGTTATCGTGTGGGCAATCAGCCCCAGCATTTT
cdr3_aa: CASSYRVGNQPQHF

v_call: TRBV19
j_call: TRBJ2-3
clone_size: -
d_call: TRBD1
cdr3_nt: TGTGCCAGTAGTGCACAGGGGGTTGGGGTCACAGATACGCAGTATTTT
cdr3_aa: CASSAQGVGVTDTQYF

v_call: TRBV7-3
j_call: TRBJ2-1
clone_size: -
d_call: -
cdr3_nt: TGTGCCAGCAGCCCGACGGCTAGCTCCTACAATGAGCAGTTCTTC
cdr3_aa: CASSPTASSYNEQFF

v_call: TRBV6-6
j_call: TRBJ1-1
clone_size: once
d_call: TRBD1
cdr3_nt: TGTGCCAGCAGGACAGGGGGCCAGACTGAAGCTTTCTTT
cdr3_aa: CASRTGGQTEAFF

v_call: TRBV2
j_call: TRBJ2-1
clone_size: -
d_call: -
cdr3_nt: TGTGCCAGCAGTGCGGAGCGTCCCTACAATGAGCAGTTCTTC
cdr3_aa: CASSAERPYNEQFF

v_call: TRBV9
j_call: TRBJ1-6
clone_size: -
d_call: -
cdr3_nt: TGTGCCAGCAGCGTAGAAGGGAGCTCCTATAATTCACCCCTCCACTTT
cdr3_aa: CASSVEGSSYNSPLHF

v_call: TRBV7-9
j_call: TRBJ2-6
clone_size: once
d_call: TRBD1
cdr3_nt: TGTGCCAGCAGCTTACTGTCAGGGGGCGCTGCTCTCTGGGCCAACGTCCTGACTTTC
cdr3_aa: CASSLLSGGAALWANVLTF

v_call: TRBV28
j_call: TRBJ2-7
clone_size: -
d_call: -
cdr3_nt: TGTGCCAGCAGTTCTACAGGGAGGGCCTCCTACGAGCAGTACTTC
cdr3_aa: CASSSTGRASYEQYF

v_call: TRBV4-1
j_call: TRBJ1-2
clone_size: -
d_call: -
cdr3_nt: TGCGCCAGCAGCCAAGATTTAGCGGGGTACTATGGCTACACCTTC
cdr3_aa: CASSQDLAGYYGYTF

v_call: TRBV29-1
j_call: TRBJ1-5
clone_size: -
d_call: -
cdr3_nt: TGCAGCGTTGGAGAAGTGGGGGTCGGGAAGCCCCAGCATTTT
cdr3_aa: CSVGEVGVGKPQHF

v_call: TRBV4-1
j_call: TRBJ1-2
clone_size: once
d_call: -
cdr3_nt: TGCGCCAGCAGCCAAGAAGGAGCCGGGTTCTGGGGCTACACCTTC
cdr3_aa: CASSQEGAGFWGYTF

v_call: TRBV7-2
j_call: TRBJ2-1
clone_size: -
d_call: TRBD1
cdr3_nt: TGTGCCAGCAGCTCCTTCGGACAGGGGGTTGAGCAGTTCTTC
cdr3_aa: CASSSFGQGVEQFF

v_call: TRBV15
j_call: TRBJ1-1
clone_size: -
d_call: TRBD1
cdr3_nt: TGTGCCACCAGCGGGTACCGGGACAGGCAGGTGAACACTGAAGCTTTCTTT
cdr3_aa: CATSGYRDRQVNTEAFF